This T cell receptor (beta chain) appears in the sequencing data of a study of beta chain features in type 1 diabetes. Study observations and caveats: In the patient group, naive, central memory and Treg TCRB repertoires seemed more alike than in the healthy donor group. TCRB CDR3s were moderately but significantly shorter in Type 1 diabetes patients in all four CD4+ subsets.

Points on this clone: Its antigen remains unknown.

The ends were cut back, 2 bases at V and 5 bases at J, with 18 bases in the middle. The CDR3 has 15 amino acids. CDR1 GTSNPN and CDR2 SVGIG come from the germline V gene (reference sequence). What was sequenced were expressed TCRB transcripts, since all of the isolated RNA had been reverse transcribed. Repertoires were generated with immunoSEQ multiplex PCR, while TCRdb's copy carries only in-frame clones and drops some. The sample lists approximately 730,000 clones, around 15% seen once, with less than 0.025% in the top ten. Averaging around 110 mL, one heparinised blood draw came from each individual donor. Sorted CD4+ subsets: naive, central memory, regulatory, stem cell-like memory (CD45RO/CCR7/CD25/CD127/CD95/CD27 panel). Each sorted fraction was over 95% pure.

The V and J genes are TRBV30 and TRBJ2-5, with D maybe TRBD1 (6 bases). Sequenced sample: naive CD4+ T cells from blood. The sequence came from a man in his late teens or twenties with type 1 diabetes. The CDR3 bases are TGTGCCTGGAGTCAAAACAGGGCCGGAGGCGAGACCCAGTACTTC. Its translation is CAWSQNRAGGETQYF.